Described below is a single T cell receptor (beta chain) sequence and its context. Its cognate antigen has yet to be identified. Nothing much larger sits one base from this clone, and base qualities are not available. Profiling of TCR beta VDJ combinations and CDR3 sequences used genomic DNA as the template. An Illumina HiSeq 2000 was the platform used for TCR repertoire sequencing. As for the original processing: TRBV/TRBJ rearrangement plots, CDR3 size and DJ length profiles, and Simpson's diversity index were used to evaluate the repertoires. The most abundant DNA sequence in the deep sequencing data was taken as the immunodominant clone. CDR3 amino acid sequences were checked for sharing across subjects and were also compared against the VDJdb database and published repertoires. In-frame beta chains were kept once TCRdb had trimmed the public reads at Q25 with fastp and called clones with MiXCR. All rows with the same CDR3 protein become a single entry with the most common DNA and genes. The V and J calls shown here were made by TCRdb, not taken from the authors' results. This sample comprises 200,000 to 300,000 distinct CDR3 sequences, 82% of them detected only once. The ten top clones hold 40% to 55% of the sample.

The data stem from a study of CD8+CD57+ T cells in acquired aplastic anemia (dated by TCRdb to 2017 to 2018). About the study as a whole: On average, sorted CD4+ and CD8+ cells yielded 3 to 4 ug of extracted DNA, with a range of 0.2 to 27.4 ug. CD8+CD57+ expansion was defined as a frequency above the mean frequency observed in healthy subjects. Study-wide findings and limitations: CD8+ Simpson's diversity did not differ significantly between patients and healthy controls (P=0.060). Although around 30 CD8+ CDR3 sequences were shared by patients and controls, these sequences appeared highly expressed in patients and within the immunodominant clones of patients.

Flow cytometry had shown CD8+CD57+ cell expansion in the patients selected for sequencing. Every patient had a diagnosis of severe acquired aplastic anemia based on International Study of Aplastic Anemia and Agranulocytosis and Camitta criteria. No patient had received any therapy when blood was sampled. TCR repertoires of sorted CD4+ and CD8+ blood T cells from severe aplastic anemia patients and healthy subjects were deep-sequenced in the study. Patients were enrolled under clinicaltrials.gov protocols 00001620, 01623167, 00001397, 00071045, 00081523 and 00961064 in the USA. Ficoll-Paque density gradient centrifugation was used to isolate peripheral blood mononuclear cells. Before DNA extraction, CD4+ and CD8+ T cells were sorted by FACS or by magnetic beads. The sequencing sample was made of sorted CD4+, CD8+, or CD8+CD57+ T cells (not recorded which) from PBMCs. The sequence came from a human donor with aplastic anemia.

The nucleotide sequence reads as follows: TGTGCCAGCAGCTTAGCGGGAGACACTGAAGCTTTCTTT. Translated, this is CASSLAGDTEAFF. The chain is assembled from TRBV7-2 and TRBJ1-1; no confident D gene assignment can be made. The CDR3 runs 13 amino acids, cysteine and phenylalanine included. Only the CDR3 DNA stays, 39 bases, in frame from base 1. Between the V and J ends, shortened by 0 bases and 3 bases respectively, the junction contains 5 bases. The germline V gene provides CDR1 SGHTA and CDR2 FQGNSA.